This passage covers 30 T cell receptor beta chains from one sample sequenced in a study of cytomegalovirus exposure and HLA in healthy donors. PCR involved 60 Vbeta and 13 Jbeta primers. Repertoires were generated with immunoSEQ multiplex PCR, while TCRdb's copy carries only in-frame clones and drops some. The data contain approximately 27,000 clones, almost 70% of them singletons. The material sequenced was PBMCs. The receptors shown here come from a woman aged 45-59 years in good health and CMV-seronegative.

This chain links TRBV5-1 with TRBJ1-1; D uncertain. CDR3 length equals 16 residues. The ends were cut back, 0 bases at V and 5 bases at J, with 17 bases in the middle. Germline V gene lookup returns CDR1 SGHRS and CDR2 YFSETQ. The CDR3 loop is CASSLAGERRTTEAFF. The CDR3 bases are TGCGCCAGCAGCTTGGCCGGAGAGCGTCGGACTACTGAAGCTTTCTTT.

The rearrangement uses TRBV5-4 and TRBJ1-4; unclear D gene. CDR1 is SGHNT, CDR2 YYREEE, per germline (reference sequence). CDR3 length equals 13 residues. V shed 0 bases and J shed 3 bases, with 3 bases lying between them. The CDR3 DNA reads as TGTGCCAGCAGCTTGGCTGCTAATGAAAAACTGTTTTTT. Its translation: CASSLAANEKLFF.

V gene TRBV6-1 combines with J gene TRBJ1-2, with unresolved D. Trimming pared 0 bases from V and 2 bases from J, leaving 10 bases between. The CDR3 extends over 15 amino acids. The germline CDR1 and CDR2 sequences are MNHNS and SASEGT. Here the CDR3 DNA reads TGTGCCAGCAGTGAAGCACAGAAGGCGAACTATGGCTACACCTTC. This translates into CASSEAQKANYGYTF.

The chain employs TRBV6-5 and TRBJ1-5, with 9 positions matching TRBD1. The CDR3 length is 14 residues. V lost 6 bases and J lost 4; bases outside the gene matches: 4. Germline V CDR1 and CDR2: MNHEY, SVGAGI. CDR3 residues: CASSAQGANQPQHF. CDR3 sequence (DNA): TGTGCCAGCAGCGCACAGGGGGCTAATCAGCCCCAGCATTTT.

The chain joins TRBV6-5 to TRBJ2-5; possibly TRBD1 for D (5 bases). The V end lost 8 bases, the J end lost 5 bases, and 12 bases lay between the germline ends. CDR3 length equals 12 residues. In germline, CDR1 is MNHEY, CDR2 SVGAGI. CDR3 in DNA: TGTGCCAGCGGCAGGGCGTTGGAGACCCAGTACTTC. Translation: CASGRALETQYF.

The gene calls are TRBV2 and TRBJ2-7; 9 bases align to TRBD1. V lost 4 bases, J lost 5 bases, and 9 bases stayed unmatched. Germline V gene sequence: CDR1 SNHLY, CDR2 FYNNEI. The CDR3 consists of 15 residues. This chain's CDR3 is CASSVSTGGLNEQYF. The DNA for the CDR3 is TGTGCCAGCAGTGTGTCGACAGGGGGTCTCAACGAGCAGTACTTC.

This rearrangement joins TRBV6-5 to TRBJ2-7, with D unresolved. The CDR3 runs to 13 residues. Germline CDR1 is MNHEY and CDR2 is SVGAGI. V lost 7 bases, J lost 0 bases, and 10 bases lay in between. The CDR3 sequence: CASTAPGSYEQYF. CDR3 DNA sequence: TGTGCCAGCACCGCGCCTGGCTCCTACGAGCAGTACTTC.

The chain recombines TRBV2 with TRBJ1-2; possible D gene TRBD1, 5 bases. Trimming removed 6 bases at V and 5 bases at J, with 19 bases between. The CDR3 extends over 15 amino acids. Germline V gene lookup returns CDR1 SNHLY and CDR2 FYNNEI. This CDR3 is CASRWGADLGYGYTF. In DNA form, the CDR3 reads TGTGCCAGCAGGTGGGGCGCCGACCTTGGGTATGGCTACACCTTC.

The V call is TRBV5-1, the J call TRBJ1-2; no clear D gene. The length of the CDR3 is 11 residues. V lost 7 bases and J lost 6, with 10 bases in between. The germline V gene has CDR1 SGHRS and CDR2 YFSETQ. The CDR3 here is CASGEEHGYTF. The CDR3 DNA is TGCGCCAGCGGGGAGGAACATGGCTACACCTTC.

This rearrangement joins TRBV29-1 to TRBJ2-7, with D maybe TRBD1 (6 bases). V was trimmed by 5 bases and J by 2 bases, leaving 16 bases between them. The germline V gene has CDR1 SQVTM and CDR2 ANQGSEA. The CDR3 has 14 amino acids. Here the CDR3 DNA reads TGCAGCGTTCCCTCGGGACACAACGCCTACGAGCAGTACTTC. Translated, it gives CSVPSGHNAYEQYF.

A few counts support this clone. The rearrangement joins TRBV6-4 to TRBJ1-1; possibly TRBD1 for D (6 bases). The CDR3 contains 11 residues. Germline CDR1 reads MRHNA; CDR2 reads SNTAGT. Trimming left V 11 bases short and J 7 bases short, with 14 bases between. The DNA for the CDR3 is TGTGCCTCCAGAGGGGGTGGTGAAGCTTTCTTT. Protein sequence: CASRGGGEAFF.

V gene TRBV6-5 combines with J gene TRBJ1-5, with D unresolved. This CDR3 comprises 13 residues. The germline CDR1 and CDR2 sequences are MNHEY and SVGAGI. V was pared by 7 bases and J by 2 bases, with 9 bases between. CDR3 amino acids: CASTNGGNQPQHF. The CDR3 region has the DNA TGTGCCAGCACAAACGGGGGCAATCAGCCCCAGCATTTT.

The rearrangement uses TRBV19 and TRBJ1-1; D uncertain. Germline V gene lookup returns CDR1 LNHDA and CDR2 SQIVND (reference sequence). Trimming removed 7 bases at V and 1 base at J, with 7 bases between. This CDR3 spans 12 amino acids. CDR3 loop: CASITGNTEAFF. The CDR3 nucleotides are TGTGCCAGTATCACGGGGAACACTGAAGCTTTCTTT.

V gene TRBV7-9 combines with J gene TRBJ1-2; D may be TRBD1 (6 bases). The V end lost 5 bases, the J end lost 4 bases, and 11 bases lay between the germline ends. From germline, CDR1 is SEHNR and CDR2 FQNEAQ (reference sequence). The CDR3 totals 13 residues. Here the CDR3 reads CASSPGDIYGYTF. CDR3 DNA: TGTGCCAGCAGCCCAGGGGACATCTATGGCTACACCTTC. Filled out from reference TRBV7-9 and TRBJ1-2, the complete variable domain reads DTGVSQNPRHKITKRGQNVTFRCDPISEHNRLYWYRQTLGQGPEFLTYFQNEAQLEKSRLLSDRFSAERPKGSFSTLEIQRTEQGDSAMYLCASSPGDIYGYTFGSGTRLTVV.

The gene calls are TRBV6-4 and TRBJ1-5, with 7 bases that match TRBD1. CDR1 MRHNA and CDR2 SNTAGT come from the germline V gene. V dropped 3 bases and J dropped 2; count of bases not matched to a gene: 10. The CDR3 length is 17 residues. CDR3 bases: TGTGCCAGCAGTGATCGACAGGGTGGAGTTGGCAATCAGCCCCAGCATTTT. It codes for CASSDRQGGVGNQPQHF.

This chain links TRBV6-1 with TRBJ1-2, with D tentatively TRBD1 (6 bases). The V and J ends lost 8 bases and 4 bases respectively, with 11 bases between them. From germline, CDR1 is MNHNS and CDR2 SASEGT. This CDR3 contains 12 residues. As DNA, the CDR3 is TGTGCCAGCGAGGACAGATTCTATGGCTACACCTTC. It specifies CASEDRFYGYTF.

A word on this clone: An end of the junction differs from the germline gene, which may be a read error. The rearrangement joins TRBV7-7 to TRBJ2-3; 9 nucleotides line up with TRBD1. The V gene's germline CDR1 is SSHAT and CDR2 FNYEAQ (reference sequence). The CDR3 contains 14 residues. This CDR3 reads CASSGQGSTDTQYF. In DNA form, the CDR3 reads TGTGCTAGCAGCGGACAGGGGTCCACAGATACGCAGTATTTT.

The genes are TRBV7-9 and TRBJ1-2, with TRBD1 as a possible D gene (5 bases). Deletions cut 4 bases from V and 5 bases from J, with 17 bases between. Germline values: CDR1 SEHNR, CDR2 FQNEAQ (reference sequence). CDR3 size: 15 residues. The CDR3 nucleotides read TGTGCCAGCAGCTCAGACAGCCCGGTCCCTTATGGCTACACCTTC. Translated, it gives CASSSDSPVPYGYTF.

This chain joins TRBV5-1 and TRBJ1-4, with 7 bases identical to TRBD1. CDR1 is SGHRS and CDR2 is YFSETQ in the germline V gene. The CDR3 loop spans 13 amino acids. V gave up 2 bases and J gave up 8 bases; unmatched junction bases: 3. The CDR3, as DNA: TGCGCCAGCAGCTTCCGGGACAGCGAAAAACTGTTTTTT. This sequence encodes CASSFRDSEKLFF.

The chain uses TRBV29-1 and TRBJ1-2, with 9 bases that match TRBD1. The length of the CDR3 is 12 residues. Germline lookup yields CDR1 SQVTM and CDR2 ANQGSEA. V dropped 4 bases and J dropped 10; count of bases not matched to a gene: 7. CDR3 protein: CSVAMGQGTYTF. In DNA form, the CDR3 reads TGCAGCGTTGCTATGGGACAGGGAACCTACACCTTC.

The V and J genes are TRBV29-1 and TRBJ1-2; D not certain. The germline CDR1 and CDR2 sequences are SQVTM and ANQGSEA. Trimming left V 6 bases short and J 7 bases short, with 12 bases between. The length of the CDR3 is 11 residues. In DNA form, the CDR3 reads TGCAGCGTGGAGGAGGGCGCTGGCTACACCTTC. The encoded protein is CSVEEGAGYTF.

V and J are TRBV4-2 and TRBJ2-2; D is uncertain. Germline V gene sequence: CDR1 LGHNA, CDR2 YNFKEQ. This CDR3 is built from 15 residues. The V end lost 4 bases, the J end lost 3 bases, and 12 bases lay between the germline ends. In DNA form, the CDR3 reads TGTGCCAGCAGCCCTTTCCCCATAGACACCGGGGAGCTGTTTTTT. Translated, it gives CASSPFPIDTGELFF.

This chain connects TRBV11-2 to TRBJ1-1, with 9 bases matching TRBD1. Per germline, CDR1 SGHAT and CDR2 FQNNGV. Losses at the gene ends were 0 bases for V and 8 bases for J; bases not matched to a gene: 4. This CDR3 is built from 14 residues. CDR3 in DNA: TGTGCCAGCAGCTTAGAAAGGGGGACAGGGGAAGCTTTCTTT. Translated, it gives CASSLERGTGEAFF.

The V gene is TRBV7-8, the J gene TRBJ1-1; D gene uncertain. CDR3 length: 13 amino acids. CDR1 and CDR2 from the germline V gene are SGHVS and FQNEAQ. V was shortened by 3 bases and J by 8 bases, with 13 bases between the two germline ends. CDR3 sequence reads: CASSLGGRREAFF. CDR3 sequence (DNA): TGTGCCAGCAGCTTGGGAGGGCGGCGAGAAGCTTTCTTT.

The V call is TRBV5-4, the J call TRBJ2-3; perhaps TRBD2 as D (6 bases). Germline-derived CDR1 and CDR2 are SGHNT and YYREEE (reference sequence). V lost 3 bases, J lost 0 bases, and 14 bases lay in between. This CDR3 region has 16 residues. The CDR3 is CASSSRRGLSTDTQYF. The CDR3 DNA follows: TGTGCCAGCAGCTCCCGACGGGGGTTAAGCACAGATACGCAGTATTTT.

The chain employs TRBV28 and TRBJ2-5, with a weak D call TRBD1 (6 bases). Trimming removed 5 bases from V and 4 bases from J, with 14 bases in between. This CDR3 has 14 residues. Germline V gives CDR1 MDHEN, CDR2 SYDVKM. As DNA, the CDR3 is TGTGCCAGCAGTAAAAATTGGGGGCTAGAGACCCAGTACTTC. Protein sequence: CASSKNWGLETQYF.

Only a few counts were recorded for this clone. The chain combines TRBV2 with TRBJ1-5; D perhaps matches TRBD1 (5 bases). Trimming left V 8 bases short and J 4 bases short, with 15 bases between. This CDR3 is 14 amino acids long. CDR1 SNHLY and CDR2 FYNNEI come from the germline V gene. The CDR3 loop reads CASHGVSGNQPQHF. Here the CDR3 DNA reads TGTGCCAGCCATGGGGTCTCAGGGAATCAGCCCCAGCATTTT.

This clone was recorded a few times. The V call is TRBV5-1, the J call TRBJ2-3; TRBD2 agrees at 10 bases. Germline assignment: CDR1 SGHRS and CDR2 YFSETQ. The CDR3 is 15 residues long. V dropped 0 bases and J dropped 10; count of bases not matched to a gene: 8. CDR3: CASSLAGLAGASQYF. As DNA, the CDR3 is TGCGCCAGCAGCTTGGCCGGTCTAGCGGGGGCCTCGCAGTATTTT.

The rearrangement links TRBV9 to TRBJ2-3; maybe TRBD2 (5 bases). Germline assignment: CDR1 SGDLS and CDR2 YYNGEE. Between the trimmed V and J ends, which lost 0 bases and 8 bases, there was a span of 7 bases. CDR3 length equals 12 residues. The CDR3 reads CASSVGRSTQYF. Written as DNA, the CDR3 is TGTGCCAGCAGCGTAGGGAGGAGTACGCAGTATTTT.

This chain connects TRBV29-1 to TRBJ1-1; a possible D gene is TRBD1 (5 bases). Germline loops: CDR1 SQVTM, CDR2 ANQGSEA. CDR3 length: 14 amino acids. With 4 bases removed from V and 2 bases from J, the gap between germline ends came to 14 bases. The CDR3 DNA reads TGCAGCGTTGGACAGTCATTAACCAACACTGAAGCTTTCTTT. It specifies CSVGQSLTNTEAFF.